These 30 T cell receptor beta chains were sequenced from one sample in a study of neurological immune-mediated disorders. In TCRdb, the 5' RACE reads were re-called with MiXCR into one record per CDR3 protein. Among about 26,000 distinct CDR3 sequences listed, around 3.2% were seen once. The specimen was PBMCs. These receptors all stem from a woman aged 25 to 39 with multiple sclerosis.

This clonotype was found many times. The chain employs TRBV7-9 and TRBJ2-3, with D possibly TRBD2 on 7 matching bases. Trimming removed 2 bases at V and 1 base at J, with 13 bases between. Germline values: CDR1 SEHNR, CDR2 FQNEAQ (reference sequence). CDR3 length equals 16 residues. The CDR3 loop is CASSLNRGGGTDTQYF. The CDR3 coding sequence is TGTGCCAGCAGCTTAAATCGAGGGGGGGGCACAGATACGCAGTATTTT.

This clonotype was observed many times. This chain joins TRBV29-1 and TRBJ2-7; D is possibly TRBD1 or TRBD2 (5 bases each). This CDR3 spans 14 amino acids. Germline V CDR1 and CDR2: SQVTM, ANQGSEA. V shed 6 bases and J shed 6 bases, with 21 bases lying between them. The CDR3 protein is CSVEGPRSSAEQYF. CDR3 nucleotide sequence: TGCAGCGTAGAGGGGCCGAGGTCCAGCGCCGAGCAGTACTTC.

V and J are TRBV4-3 and TRBJ2-1, with D unresolved. The J call may be in error: the DNA end matches TRBJ2-7 better. CDR3 length: 12 residues. In germline, CDR1 is LGHNA, CDR2 YSLEER. The CDR3 region is CASSQNFNEQYF. CDR3 bases: TGCGCCAGCAGCCAAAATTTCAATGAGCAGTACTTC.

Comment on this clonotype: The conserved closing phenylalanine or tryptophan is absent in this CDR3, likely reflecting a read error. The V gene is TRBV18, the J gene TRBJ2-1; the match to TRBD2 covers 8 bases. CDR3 length equals 17 residues. The germline V gene has CDR1 KGHSH and CDR2 LQKENI. V gave up 2 bases and J gave up 7 bases; unmatched junction bases: 13. For the CDR3, the DNA is TGTGCCAGCTCACCAGATTACGGGACTAGGTTGTTTAATGAGCAGTTCAAC. Translation: CASSPDYGTRLFNEQFN.

This clonotype has ten or more counts. The chain joins TRBV20-1 to TRBJ2-7; 10 bases are a match to TRBD1. Germline CDR1 reads DFQATT; CDR2 reads SNEGSKA (reference sequence). V lost 5 bases to trimming and J lost 6 bases; unmatched junction nucleotides: 16. The CDR3 loop spans 16 amino acids. The CDR3 nucleotides read TGCAGTGCTCTGAGTGACAGGGGGCGCGGGGGTCGCGAGCAGTACTTC. As protein: CSALSDRGRGGREQYF.

The rearrangement joins TRBV28 to TRBJ2-7; tentatively, D is TRBD2 (6 bases). Germline values: CDR1 MDHEN, CDR2 SYDVKM. CDR3 length: 15 amino acids. V was shortened by 5 bases and J by 2 bases, with 16 bases between the two germline ends. CDR3 in amino acids: CASSPFGGNAYEQYF. The CDR3 DNA reads TGTGCCAGCAGTCCCTTCGGGGGTAACGCCTACGAGCAGTACTTC.

Ten or more counts support this clonotype. The V and J genes are TRBV7-2 and TRBJ2-7; 9 nucleotides match TRBD1. This CDR3 is built from 14 residues. V lost 5 bases to trimming and J lost 4 bases; unmatched junction nucleotides: 6. Germline CDR1 and CDR2: SGHTA and FQGNSA. CDR3 DNA: TGTGCCAGCAGCCTACAGGGGGCGCAGTACGAGCAGTACTTC. As protein: CASSLQGAQYEQYF.

This clonotype was observed at least ten times. The V gene is TRBV10-3, the J gene TRBJ1-1, with D unclear. This CDR3 comprises 14 residues. V was trimmed by 0 bases and J by 0 bases, leaving 5 bases between them. Germline loops: CDR1 ENHRY, CDR2 SYGVKD. CDR3 sequence reads: CAISESLMNTEAFF. Written as DNA, the CDR3 is TGTGCCATCAGTGAGTCACTGATGAACACTGAAGCTTTCTTT.

This clonotype was seen many times. The chain couples TRBV5-1 to TRBJ2-2; D not certain. Germline CDR1 and CDR2: SGHRS and YFSETQ. The CDR3 is 13 amino acids. Trimming shortened V by 2 bases and J by 3 bases, and 5 bases separated the two germline ends. CDR3 DNA: TGCGCCAGCAGCTTAGGGTACACCGGGGAGCTGTTTTTT. Translating gives CASSLGYTGELFF.

This clonotype is deemed medium-sized. The V gene is TRBV2, the J gene TRBJ2-3; D is perhaps TRBD1 or TRBD2 (5 bases each). The germline V gene encodes CDR1 SNHLY and CDR2 FYNNEI. V was shortened by 3 bases and J by 8 bases, with 9 bases between the two germline ends. This CDR3 has 12 residues. CDR3 sequence (DNA): TGTGCCAGCAGTGATCCGAGGGGTACGCAGTATTTT. Amino acids: CASSDPRGTQYF.

In this sample, this clonotype turned up many times. The chain is built from TRBV6-5 and TRBJ2-7, with D perhaps given as TRBD1 or TRBD2 (5 bases each). The CDR3 sequence is 14 residues long. Germline V gene data show CDR1 as MNHEY and CDR2 as SVGAGI. V was clipped by 1 base and J by 2 bases, with 9 bases between them. CDR3 DNA: TGTGCCAGCAGTTACTTGGGGGAAACCTACGAGCAGTACTTC. Amino acid sequence: CASSYLGETYEQYF.

This clonotype was seen many times. The rearrangement joins TRBV11-2 to TRBJ1-6, with D hard to call. Germline CDR1 is SGHAT and CDR2 is FQNNGV. The V end was cut by 1 base, the J end by 0 bases, with 4 bases between. The CDR3 sequence is 15 residues long. The CDR3 DNA is TGTGCCAGCAGCTTAGTCAGCTCCTATAATTCACCCCTCCACTTT. Translated, it gives CASSLVSSYNSPLHF.

This clonotype was counted at least ten times. The V call is TRBV20-1, the J call TRBJ2-3; D remains ambiguous. There are 13 residues in the CDR3. Trimming shortened V by 4 bases and J by 0 bases, and 8 bases separated the two germline ends. Germline V CDR1 and CDR2: DFQATT, SNEGSKA (reference sequence). As DNA, the CDR3 is TGCAGTGCTACAAAGACTAGCACAGATACGCAGTATTTT. Residues: CSATKTSTDTQYF.

This clonotype was observed many times. V gene TRBV7-2 combines with J gene TRBJ1-5, with D possibly being TRBD1 (5 bases). The CDR3 spans 16 residues. Trimming removed 2 bases at V and 6 bases at J, with 17 bases between. Germline loops: CDR1 SGHTA, CDR2 FQGNSA. CDR3 in amino acids: CASSLYGQGIGQPQHF. CDR3 nucleotides: TGTGCCAGCAGCTTATACGGTCAGGGTATAGGTCAGCCCCAGCATTTT.

This clonotype was recorded many times. The CDR3, as DNA: TGTGCCATCAGCCCCGGGGGGCCGCAAGAGACCCAGTACTTC. Protein product: CAISPGGPQETQYF. J is TRBJ2-5 and V is TRBV10-3; maybe TRBD2 (7 bases). Germline CDR1 is ENHRY and CDR2 is SYGVKD. V was cut by 6 bases and J by 2 bases, with 13 bases left in between. The CDR3 runs 14 residues.

Many counts were recorded for this clonotype. The gene calls are TRBV27 and TRBJ2-5, with D uncertain. The germline gives CDR1 MNHEY, CDR2 SMNVEV (reference sequence). The length of the CDR3 is 12 residues. Trimming took off 9 bases at V and 5 bases at J, with 13 bases between the two ends. DNA of the CDR3: TGTGCCAGTGGGCGAGTAAGGGAGACCCAGTACTTC. The encoded protein is CASGRVRETQYF.

This clonotype was counted at least ten times. The chain is built from TRBV20-1 and TRBJ2-3; D is uncertain. Germline CDR1 is DFQATT and CDR2 is SNEGSKA (reference sequence). The V end lost 1 base, the J end lost 2 bases, and 7 bases lay between the germline ends. The length of the CDR3 is 13 residues. CDR3 DNA: TGCAGTGCTAGAGGACCCAACACAGATACGCAGTATTTT. It translates to CSARGPNTDTQYF.

This clonotype was counted many times. The chain recombines TRBV5-1 with TRBJ2-5; 13 positions agree with TRBD2. CDR3 size: 15 residues. Germline V CDR1 and CDR2: SGHRS, YFSETQ. After removal of 3 bases from V and 5 bases from J, the junction contained 4 bases not matched to a gene. The CDR3 DNA is TGCGCCAGCAGCTGGCCGGGACTAGCGGGGGAGACCCAGTACTTC. It translates to CASSWPGLAGETQYF.

The table lists this clonotype with many counts. The chain employs TRBV4-3 and TRBJ2-2, with D unclear. Between the trimmed V and J ends, which lost 0 bases and 3 bases, there was a span of 11 bases. This CDR3 is built from 16 residues. In germline, CDR1 is LGHNA, CDR2 YSLEER. CDR3 DNA: TGCGCCAGCAGCCAAGAATTACAACGGTACACCGGGGAGCTGTTTTTT. Protein sequence: CASSQELQRYTGELFF.

This clonotype was seen at least ten times. The rearrangement uses TRBV20-1 and TRBJ1-4, with D possibly TRBD1 on 5 matching bases. Trimming removed 5 bases at V and 4 bases at J, with 11 bases between. In germline, CDR1 is DFQATT, CDR2 SNEGSKA (reference sequence). This CDR3 has 13 residues. CDR3 sequence (DNA): TGCAGTGCTGCCCAGGGTGTTAATGAAAAACTGTTTTTT. Encoded protein: CSAAQGVNEKLFF.

This clonotype was counted a few times. Possible read error: a much larger clone is one base away. This chain uses TRBV20-1 with TRBJ2-3; the D gene is possibly TRBD2 (5 bases). Germline V gene sequence: CDR1 DFQATT, CDR2 SNEGSKA (reference sequence). The CDR3 covers 14 residues. The V and J ends lost 4 bases and 4 bases respectively, with 15 bases between them. The CDR3 DNA follows: TGCAGTGCTACTCTATGGGAGACGCCAGATACGCAGTATTTT. Amino acids: CSATLWETPDTQYF.

In its sample, this clonotype was seen once. This sequence joins TRBV6-2 or TRBV6-3 and TRBJ2-7; TRBD1 aligns across 7 bases. The CDR3 sequence is 14 residues long. V lost 6 bases, J lost 2 bases, and 7 bases stayed unmatched. Germline V lookup: CDR1 MNHEY, CDR2 SVGEGT. CDR3 coding DNA: TGTGCCAGCAGAAGACAGGGAAGAACCTACGAGCAGTACTTC. Amino acids: CASRRQGRTYEQYF.

The table lists this clonotype with many counts. V usage is TRBV20-1 and J usage is TRBJ2-7; 10 positions agree with TRBD1. The CDR3 spans 15 residues. The V gene end was trimmed by 1 base and the J gene end by 1 base; junction bases not matched to a gene: 4. Germline assignment: CDR1 DFQATT and CDR2 SNEGSKA (reference sequence). CDR3 amino acids: CSARVPGQGSYEQYF. CDR3 coding DNA: TGCAGTGCTAGAGTCCCGGGACAGGGGTCCTACGAGCAGTACTTC.

This clonotype has at least ten counts. This chain joins TRBV12-3 or TRBV12-4 and TRBJ2-5, with no clear D. Trimming took off 3 bases at V and 4 bases at J, with 12 bases between the two ends. The CDR3 totals 14 residues. CDR3 in amino acids: CASSFMWLGETQYF. DNA for the CDR3: TGTGCCAGCAGTTTCATGTGGCTGGGAGAGACCCAGTACTTC.

This sequence joins TRBV7-2 and TRBJ2-7, with TRBD2 matching 14 bases. Germline loops: CDR1 SGHTA, CDR2 FQGNSA. There are 16 residues in the CDR3. V shed 5 bases, J shed 6 bases, and the junction held 9 bases outside the gene matches. The CDR3 DNA follows: TGTGCCAGCAGCAGAAGACTAGCGGGAGGGCCTGTCGAGCAGTACTTC. This translates into CASSRRLAGGPVEQYF.

In its sample, this clonotype was seen many times. The J gene is TRBJ2-5, the V gene TRBV4-3; 10 nucleotides line up with TRBD2. The CDR3 has 16 amino acids. Trimming took 2 bases from V and 1 from J; bases not matched to a gene: 4. Germline lookup yields CDR1 LGHNA and CDR2 YSLEER. The CDR3 is CASSQRAGGVQETQYF. Written as DNA, the CDR3 is TGCGCCAGCAGCCAACGAGCGGGAGGGGTCCAAGAGACCCAGTACTTC.

This clonotype was seen repeatedly, ten times or more. V and J are TRBV20-1 and TRBJ2-4; 8 positions agree with TRBD2. There are 14 residues in the CDR3. V lost 6 bases to trimming and J lost 1 base; unmatched junction nucleotides: 5. Germline CDR1 and CDR2: DFQATT and SNEGSKA (reference sequence). The DNA for the CDR3 is TGCAGTGCCCGGGGGGGTGAGGCCAAAAACATTCAGTACTTC. Its translation: CSARGGEAKNIQYF.

This clonotype was detected ten times or more. J is TRBJ2-1 and V is TRBV24-1; no definite D call. CDR3 size: 13 residues. In germline, CDR1 is KGHDR, CDR2 SFDVKD. The V gene lost 6 bases and the J gene lost 5 bases, with 10 bases spanning the gap. DNA for the CDR3: TGTGCCACCAGTTCCGGGTTTAACAATGAGCAGTTCTTC. It is translated as CATSSGFNNEQFF.

This clonotype was seen at least ten times. CDR3 protein: CSARDRGGLRDTQYF. Here the CDR3 DNA reads TGCAGTGCTAGAGATCGAGGCGGCCTACGGGATACGCAGTATTTT. V gene TRBV20-1 combines with J gene TRBJ2-3; D ambiguous. The CDR3 runs 15 residues. V was clipped by 0 bases and J by 6 bases, with 16 bases between them. Germline V gives CDR1 DFQATT, CDR2 SNEGSKA (reference sequence).

This clonotype was seen many times. The chain uses TRBV12-3 or TRBV12-4 and TRBJ2-1; D is unresolved. This CDR3 region has 13 residues. Trimming shortened V by 7 bases and J by 5 bases, and 12 bases separated the two germline ends. CDR3 residues: CASTPRLHNEQFF. In DNA, the CDR3 is TGTGCCAGCACCCCCCGGCTCCACAATGAGCAGTTCTTC.